The clone carrying this T cell receptor beta chain was counted only a few times. The sample originates from a study of T cells in Graves' hyperthyroidism and ophthalmopathy. V lost 0 bases to trimming and J lost 3 bases; unmatched junction nucleotides: 10. The germline CDR1 and CDR2 sequences are LGHNA and YNFKEQ. This CDR3 region has 17 residues. TCR beta CDR3 regions were amplified from RNA. The TCR CDR3 was amplified in a first-round RT-PCR using the HTBI primer set. A single record per CDR3 protein comes from TCRdb applying MiXCR to the multiplex PCR reads. The table shows around 340,000 distinct CDR3 sequences, with about a sixth occurring only once.

The chain links TRBV4-2 to TRBJ2-7; 8 nucleotides match TRBD2. Sequenced material: blood. This sequence was found in a woman aged 40 to 49 with Graves' ophthalmopathy. CDR3 DNA: TGTGCCAGCAGCCAAGATGAGTCGGGAGGGCCGAGCTACGAGCAGTACTTC. Its protein is CASSQDESGGPSYEQYF.